These 12 T cell receptor beta chains originate from one sample sequenced in a study of blood T cell repertoires in COVID-19. The method was immunoSEQ multiplex PCR; TCRdb's version includes in-frame clones alone and lacks a portion of them. The sample contains 250,000 or so clones, approximately 80% of which appear only once. Source material: peripheral blood. The receptors derive from a woman in her 70s with acute or convalescent COVID-19.

This chain joins TRBV7-2 and TRBJ2-7; 10 bases are a match to TRBD1. Germline loops: CDR1 SGHTA, CDR2 FQGNSA. The CDR3 has 13 amino acids. Losses at the gene ends were 1 base for V and 12 bases for J; bases not matched to a gene: 6. In nucleotides, the CDR3 is TGTGCCAGCAGCTTAGAGGACAGGGGGGGGCTGTACTTC. It codes for CASSLEDRGGLYF.

V and J are TRBV10-2 and TRBJ1-1; a possible D gene is TRBD1 (5 bases). There are 13 residues in the CDR3. Germline assignment: CDR1 WSHSY and CDR2 SAAADI. Deletions cut 2 bases from V and 5 bases from J, with 9 bases between. The CDR3 here is CASSEQGRTEAFF. CDR3 DNA: TGCGCCAGCAGTGAGCAGGGAAGGACTGAAGCTTTCTTT.

The chain recombines TRBV3-1 (or the pseudogene TRBV3-2) with TRBJ1-3; 7 bases agree with TRBD1. Germline V gene data show CDR1 as LGHDT and CDR2 as YNNKEL (reference sequence). Trimming took 3 bases from V and 4 from J; bases not matched to a gene: 6. The CDR3 runs to 15 residues. DNA for the CDR3: TGTGCCAGCAGCCAGCTACAGGGGAGGGGAAACACCATATATTTT. Translating gives CASSQLQGRGNTIYF.

The chain joins TRBV11-2 to TRBJ2-3; 8 nucleotides match TRBD1. From germline, CDR1 is SGHAT and CDR2 FQNNGV. CDR3 length: 17 amino acids. Trimming at V came to 3 bases and at J to 4 bases, leaving 12 bases not matched to a gene. For the CDR3, the DNA is TGTGCCAGCAGCTTGATAAGAGGACAGGGAAGGGCAGATACGCAGTATTTT. This gives the protein CASSLIRGQGRADTQYF.

The chain uses TRBV7-2 and TRBJ1-2; the match to TRBD1 covers 7 bases. Unmatched junction bases numbered 8, after V lost 4 bases and J lost 6 bases. CDR3 length: 14 residues. Germline assignment: CDR1 SGHTA and CDR2 FQGNSA. The CDR3 loop reads CASSSRQGLDGYTF. As DNA, the CDR3 is TGTGCCAGCAGCTCCCGACAGGGTTTGGATGGCTACACCTTC.

This chain connects TRBV3-1 (or the pseudogene TRBV3-2) to TRBJ1-2, with 7 bases identical to TRBD1. The CDR3 totals 16 residues. CDR1 LGHDT and CDR2 YNNKEL come from the germline V gene (reference sequence). J was trimmed by 4 bases and V by 0 bases; bases with no gene match: 8. The CDR3 nucleotides are TGTGCCAGCAGCCAAGATCTTAGGGGGCAGGGCTATGGCTACACCTTC. This encodes CASSQDLRGQGYGYTF.

The V gene is TRBV7-9, the J gene TRBJ1-3, with a weak D call TRBD1 (5 bases). Trimming left V 7 bases short and J 4 bases short, with 14 bases between. Germline V gene lookup returns CDR1 SEHNR and CDR2 FQNEAQ (reference sequence). This CDR3 has 14 residues. CDR3: CASNLDIVGNTIYF. The CDR3 DNA reads as TGTGCCAGCAACTTGGACATCGTGGGAAACACCATATATTTT.

As DNA, the CDR3 is TGCGCCAGCAGCCAAGGTCAGGGGGGTTGGAGTGGCTACACCTTC. Its translation: CASSQGQGGWSGYTF. This chain uses TRBV4-1 with TRBJ1-2; 7 bases match TRBD1. Germline loops: CDR1 MGHRA, CDR2 YSYEKL. With V trimmed by 1 base and J by 7 bases, 9 bases remained unmatched. This CDR3 comprises 15 residues.

This chain joins TRBV6-6 and TRBJ1-5; 8 nucleotides agree with TRBD1. This CDR3 contains 15 residues. Trimming at V came to 7 bases and at J to 3 bases, leaving 8 bases not matched to a gene. Germline V lookup: CDR1 MNHNY, CDR2 SVGAGI (reference sequence). In nucleotides, the CDR3 is TGTGCCAGCAACAACCCGGGACAGGACAATCAGCCCCAGCATTTT. Amino acid sequence: CASNNPGQDNQPQHF.

The rearrangement links TRBV7-2 to TRBJ1-1; possible D gene TRBD1, 5 bases. V lost 5 bases and J 0 bases, leaving 25 bases between the germline ends. The CDR3 has 19 residues. The germline CDR1 and CDR2 sequences are SGHTA and FQGNSA. The CDR3 reads CASSRGVGRGLIMNTEAFF. In DNA form, the CDR3 reads TGTGCCAGCAGCCGGGGGGTAGGACGAGGACTGATCATGAACACTGAAGCTTTCTTT.

J is TRBJ1-1 and V is TRBV9; 10 bases are shared with TRBD1. Germline V gives CDR1 SGDLS, CDR2 YYNGEE. J was trimmed by 5 bases and V by 1 base; bases with no gene match: 2. This CDR3 comprises 14 residues. CDR3 sequence reads: CASSVLGQGTEAFF. In DNA, the CDR3 is TGTGCCAGCAGCGTATTGGGACAGGGGACTGAAGCTTTCTTT.

The chain joins TRBV19 to TRBJ1-5; TRBD1 might be the D (5 bases). The CDR3 is 14 residues long. V lost 3 bases and J 7 bases, leaving 13 bases between the germline ends. The germline V gene encodes CDR1 LNHDA and CDR2 SQIVND (reference sequence). In DNA form, the CDR3 reads TGTGCCAGTAGTATCACGGGGGTCGGACAGCCCCAGCATTTT. As protein: CASSITGVGQPQHF.